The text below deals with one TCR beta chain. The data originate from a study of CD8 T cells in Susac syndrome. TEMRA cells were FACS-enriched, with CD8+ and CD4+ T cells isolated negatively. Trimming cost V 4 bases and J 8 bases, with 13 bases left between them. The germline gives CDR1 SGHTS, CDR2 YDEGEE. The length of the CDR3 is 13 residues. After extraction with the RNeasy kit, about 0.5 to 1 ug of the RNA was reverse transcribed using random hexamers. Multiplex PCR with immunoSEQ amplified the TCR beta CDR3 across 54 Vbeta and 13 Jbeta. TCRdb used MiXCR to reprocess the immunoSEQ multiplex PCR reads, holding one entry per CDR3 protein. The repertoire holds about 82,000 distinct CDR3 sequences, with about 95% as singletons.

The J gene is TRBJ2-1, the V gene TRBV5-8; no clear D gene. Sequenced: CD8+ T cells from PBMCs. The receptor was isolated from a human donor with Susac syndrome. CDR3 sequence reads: CASSPTSTDEQFF. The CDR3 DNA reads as TGTGCCAGCAGCCCTACGAGTACGGATGAGCAGTTCTTC.